The source of this T cell receptor (beta chain) is a study of T cell responses to AZD1222 COVID-19 vaccine. General study results and limits: Spike-spanning, vaccine-associated CD4 TCRs were dominant at 160-218 and 743-854.

As regards this clone: What it recognizes is unknown.

V was trimmed by 1 base and J by 4 bases, leaving 4 bases between them. The CDR3 sequence is 12 residues long. TCRdb keeps only in-frame clones here, not all; method: immunoSEQ multiplex PCR. The sample holds approximately 100,000 clones; around 84% are singletons and the top ten take roughly 1.4%. The material sequenced was peripheral blood, taken on day 0 of AZD1222 vaccination. The TCR sequence derives from an adult in good health. This sequence joins TRBV12-3 or TRBV12-4 and TRBJ1-1; D gene ambiguous. The CDR3 DNA follows: TGTGCCAGCAGTTTAGTTTCCACTGAAGCTTTCTTT. The encoded protein is CASSLVSTEAFF.